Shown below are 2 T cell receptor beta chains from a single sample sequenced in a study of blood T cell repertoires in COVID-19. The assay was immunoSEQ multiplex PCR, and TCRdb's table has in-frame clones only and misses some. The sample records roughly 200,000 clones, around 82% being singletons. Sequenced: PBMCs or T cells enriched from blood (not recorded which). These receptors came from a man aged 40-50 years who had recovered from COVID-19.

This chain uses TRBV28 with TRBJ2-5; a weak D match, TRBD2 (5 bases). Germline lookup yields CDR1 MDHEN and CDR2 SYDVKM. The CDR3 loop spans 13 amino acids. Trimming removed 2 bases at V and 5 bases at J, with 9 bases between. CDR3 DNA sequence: TGTGCCAGCAGTTTACCGGGGTGGGAGACCCAGTACTTC. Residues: CASSLPGWETQYF.

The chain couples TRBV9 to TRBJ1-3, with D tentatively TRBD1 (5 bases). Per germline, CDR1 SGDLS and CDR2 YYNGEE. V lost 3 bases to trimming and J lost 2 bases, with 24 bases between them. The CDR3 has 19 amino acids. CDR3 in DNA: TGTGCCAGCAGCGGCCCGGGACGTGCGGGGCCAGACACTGGAAACACCATATATTTT. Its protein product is CASSGPGRAGPDTGNTIYF.